Each of the 27 T cell receptor beta chains below was sequenced from the same sample in a study of blood T cell repertoires in COVID-19. Method: immunoSEQ multiplex PCR; TCRdb's copy keeps in-frame clones and lacks some. The table includes about 200,000 clones, around 81% detected once. Material: peripheral blood. These receptors were taken from a woman between 65 and 79 years old with acute or convalescent COVID-19.

V usage is TRBV19 and J usage is TRBJ2-7; 9 nucleotides match TRBD2. The CDR3 covers 15 residues. The germline CDR1 and CDR2 sequences are LNHDA and SQIVND (reference sequence). V lost 3 bases, J lost 1 base, and 4 bases stayed unmatched. The CDR3 loop reads CASSIGLAGSYEQYF. As DNA, the CDR3 is TGTGCCAGTAGTATTGGGCTAGCGGGGTCCTACGAGCAGTACTTC.

The rearrangement joins TRBV28 to TRBJ1-4, with no clear D. Trimming took off 6 bases at V and 0 bases at J, with 8 bases between the two ends. This CDR3 has 14 residues. The germline V gene encodes CDR1 MDHEN and CDR2 SYDVKM. CDR3 nucleotide sequence: TGTGCCAGCAGCCTAATTGCAACTAATGAAAAACTGTTTTTT. It specifies CASSLIATNEKLFF.

The CDR3 spells CASSVMGRNTGELFF. The CDR3 coding sequence is TGTGCCAGCAGCGTAATGGGCCGGAACACCGGGGAGCTGTTTTTT. This chain links TRBV9 with TRBJ2-2; D ambiguous. The CDR3 length is 15 residues. The germline CDR1 and CDR2 sequences are SGDLS and YYNGEE. The germline V and J ends were trimmed by 1 base and 1 base, with 8 bases remaining between them.

The gene calls are TRBV19 and TRBJ2-2; D gene unclear. CDR3 length: 16 residues. Trimming left V 4 bases short and J 4 bases short, with 16 bases between. Germline CDR1 is LNHDA and CDR2 is SQIVND (reference sequence). The CDR3 nucleotides are TGTGCCAGTAGTAGTGTCTTCCGTCCGAGCACCGGGGAGCTGTTTTTT. Its translation is CASSSVFRPSTGELFF.

The chain couples TRBV5-1 to TRBJ2-2; 10 nucleotides line up with TRBD1. Germline V gene lookup returns CDR1 SGHRS and CDR2 YFSETQ. The length of the CDR3 is 16 residues. V shed 4 bases and J 5 bases; nucleotides not matched to a gene: 8. In DNA form, the CDR3 reads TGCGCCAGCAGCCACCCGGGACAGGGGAAAACCGGGGAGCTGTTTTTT. It codes for CASSHPGQGKTGELFF.

The table lists this clone with a few counts. This chain links TRBV5-1 with TRBJ2-1; weak D call: TRBD1 (6 bases). The V gene's germline CDR1 is SGHRS and CDR2 YFSETQ. This CDR3 has 16 residues. With 6 bases removed from V and 6 bases from J, the gap between germline ends came to 22 bases. In DNA, the CDR3 is TGCGCCAGCACCACGACTCCGGGACAATCTGGCAATGAGCAGTTCTTC. Its translation is CASTTTPGQSGNEQFF.

The chain recombines TRBV5-6 with TRBJ2-2, with TRBD2 matching 9 bases. Germline V gene lookup returns CDR1 SGHDT and CDR2 YYEEEE. Germline trimming cut 4 bases from V and 4 bases from J; bases unmatched to any gene: 14. The length of the CDR3 is 18 residues. This CDR3 is CASSPRPGREGLTGELFF. The CDR3 nucleotides are TGTGCCAGCAGCCCTCGACCGGGGCGGGAGGGCCTCACCGGGGAGCTGTTTTTT.

The rearrangement joins TRBV28 to TRBJ1-1; D gene unclear. CDR3 length equals 13 residues. V shed 6 bases and J shed 0 bases, with 8 bases lying between them. The germline gives CDR1 MDHEN, CDR2 SYDVKM. This chain's CDR3 is CASSQQMNTEAFF. CDR3 nucleotide sequence: TGTGCCAGCAGCCAACAGATGAACACTGAAGCTTTCTTT.

This clone was detected once. This rearrangement joins TRBV28 to TRBJ2-3; a possible D gene is TRBD1 (6 bases). CDR3 length equals 12 residues. CDR1 is MDHEN, CDR2 SYDVKM, per germline. Between the trimmed V and J ends, which lost 5 bases and 5 bases, there was a span of 8 bases. As DNA, the CDR3 is TGTGCCAGCAGTCCACAGGGAGATACGCAGTATTTT. Translation: CASSPQGDTQYF.

The chain is built from TRBV30 and TRBJ2-5; 8 positions agree with TRBD1. CDR1 GTSNPN and CDR2 SVGIG come from the germline V gene (reference sequence). V dropped 0 bases and J dropped 9; count of bases not matched to a gene: 9. The CDR3 is 14 residues long. CDR3: CAWSVGQGAISQYF. CDR3 nucleotide sequence: TGTGCCTGGAGTGTTGGGCAGGGGGCGATATCCCAGTACTTC.

This rearrangement joins TRBV5-1 to TRBJ2-7; D is possibly TRBD2 (6 bases). The V and J ends lost 0 bases and 7 bases respectively, with 17 bases between them. The germline gives CDR1 SGHRS, CDR2 YFSETQ. The CDR3 runs 15 residues. In DNA, the CDR3 is TGCGCCAGCAGCTTGGCGCCGGGAGCCACTGGGGAGCAGTACTTC. Protein sequence: CASSLAPGATGEQYF.

CDR3 sequence: CASSPHTGGRAFF. As DNA, the CDR3 is TGTGCCAGTAGTCCCCATACAGGGGGTCGGGCTTTCTTT. The V call is TRBV19, the J call TRBJ1-1; 8 bases line up with TRBD1. The CDR3 extends over 13 amino acids. Trimming took 5 bases from V and 11 from J; bases not matched to a gene: 10. Looked up from germline, CDR1 is LNHDA and CDR2 is SQIVND (reference sequence).

The chain joins TRBV2 to TRBJ2-3, with D maybe TRBD2 (5 bases). The CDR3 totals 13 residues. CDR1 is SNHLY and CDR2 is FYNNEI in the germline V gene. V dropped 8 bases and J dropped 4 bases, with 13 bases sitting between them. The CDR3 here is CASAGESADTQYF. The CDR3 region has the DNA TGTGCCAGCGCTGGGGAGTCCGCAGATACGCAGTATTTT.

CDR3 coding DNA: TGTGCCTGGATTGAGGATTACGAGCAGTACTTC. Its protein product is CAWIEDYEQYF. This chain connects TRBV30 to TRBJ2-7; D is ambiguous. Germline V gene sequence: CDR1 GTSNPN, CDR2 SVGIG (reference sequence). V lost 4 bases to trimming and J lost 4 bases, with 8 bases between them. The CDR3 runs to 11 residues.

The chain links TRBV7-2 to TRBJ2-1; D unresolved. Germline CDR1 reads SGHTA; CDR2 reads FQGNSA. This CDR3 is built from 15 residues. V lost 8 bases to trimming and J lost 1 base, with 15 bases between them. This chain's CDR3 is CASFRIRQSYNEQFF. DNA of the CDR3: TGTGCCAGCTTCAGGATCCGCCAATCCTACAATGAGCAGTTCTTC.

This clone was counted only a few times. J is TRBJ2-5 and V is TRBV6-6, with 15 bases aligning to TRBD2. The CDR3 runs to 18 residues. V was pared by 5 bases and J by 5 bases, with 12 bases of the junction left unmatched. Germline-derived CDR1 and CDR2 are MNHNY and SVGAGI (reference sequence). The CDR3 bases are TGTGCCAGCAGTCGGACTAGCGGGAGGGCTCAGGGACGGGAGACCCAGTACTTC. It codes for CASSRTSGRAQGRETQYF.

This clone was observed a single time. The chain couples TRBV18 to TRBJ1-4; weak D call: TRBD1 (6 bases). The V end was cut by 5 bases, the J end by 6 bases, with 16 bases between. The CDR3 is 15 amino acids. Germline V gives CDR1 KGHSH, CDR2 LQKENI. The chain's CDR3 is CASSTFTGLDEKLFF. The CDR3 DNA reads as TGTGCCAGCTCAACGTTTACAGGGTTAGATGAAAAACTGTTTTTT.

The chain employs TRBV20-1 and TRBJ2-7; TRBD2 agrees at 9 bases. The V gene end was trimmed by 3 bases and the J gene end by 5 bases; junction bases not matched to a gene: 8. There are 14 residues in the CDR3. Looked up from germline, CDR1 is DFQATT and CDR2 is SNEGSKA (reference sequence). The chain's CDR3 is CSASGSGSNDEQYF. The CDR3 nucleotides read TGCAGTGCTAGTGGTAGCGGGAGTAACGACGAGCAGTACTTC.

The V and J genes are TRBV29-1 and TRBJ1-6; D remains unclear. This CDR3 is built from 12 residues. Germline V gene sequence: CDR1 SQVTM, CDR2 ANQGSEA. V was clipped by 6 bases and J by 3 bases, with 6 bases between them. CDR3 loop: CSVRDYNSPLHF. Here the CDR3 DNA reads TGCAGCGTCCGGGACTATAATTCACCCCTCCACTTT.

CDR3 region: CASRRQVSTEAFF. Here the CDR3 DNA reads TGTGCCAGCAGGCGACAGGTGAGCACCGAAGCTTTCTTT. This chain joins TRBV7-8 and TRBJ1-1; D might be TRBD1 (6 bases). Germline V lookup: CDR1 SGHVS, CDR2 FQNEAQ. The CDR3 covers 13 residues. V was trimmed by 6 bases and J by 8 bases, leaving 16 bases between them.

The CDR3 sequence is CASSRASGAKNIQYF. Written as DNA, the CDR3 is TGTGCCAGCAGCCGGGCCTCAGGGGCCAAAAACATTCAGTACTTC. J is TRBJ2-4 and V is TRBV5-6; possibly TRBD1 for D (5 bases). Germline values: CDR1 SGHDT, CDR2 YYEEEE. The CDR3 is 15 amino acids. The germline V and J ends were trimmed by 4 bases and 1 base, with 12 bases remaining between them.

This clone was picked up many times. The chain carries TRBV9 and TRBJ2-2; 8 bases fit TRBD2. The CDR3 is 18 amino acids. J lost 4 bases, V lost 3 bases, and 14 bases had no gene match. The germline gives CDR1 SGDLS, CDR2 YYNGEE. CDR3 sequence: CASSALGREASLTGELFF. The CDR3 bases are TGTGCCAGCAGCGCCCTCGGGCGGGAGGCATCCCTCACCGGGGAGCTGTTTTTT.

The table lists this clone with a count of one. The CDR3 DNA reads TGTGCCAGCAGTTCGGGACTAGCGGCACCCGTGGAGCAGTTCTTC. Protein: CASSSGLAAPVEQFF. This chain joins TRBV2 and TRBJ2-1; 11 bases align to TRBD2. The CDR3 runs 15 residues. CDR1 is SNHLY, CDR2 FYNNEI, per germline. With V trimmed by 5 bases and J by 10 bases, 10 bases remained unmatched.

The V and J genes are TRBV12-3 or TRBV12-4 and TRBJ2-3; 8 bases agree with TRBD2. J was trimmed by 6 bases and V by 10 bases; bases with no gene match: 9. The CDR3 has 13 residues. The CDR3 reads CATDSAGGDTQYF. CDR3 DNA sequence: TGTGCCACCGACTCGGCGGGAGGCGATACGCAGTATTTT.

The chain carries TRBV28 and TRBJ1-2; D is uncertain. Germline CDR1 and CDR2: MDHEN and SYDVKM. This CDR3 contains 15 residues. Trimming took 6 bases from V and 1 from J, leaving 15 bases between them. The CDR3 spells CASRPLSAINYGYTF. For the CDR3, the DNA is TGTGCCAGCAGACCCCTCTCAGCGATTAACTATGGCTACACCTTC.

The chain recombines TRBV6-2 or TRBV6-3 with TRBJ1-3; no clear D gene. Trimming took off 4 bases at V and 1 base at J, with 5 bases between the two ends. Looked up from germline, CDR1 is MNHEY and CDR2 is SVGEGT. The CDR3 spans 13 residues. The CDR3 DNA reads as TGTGCCAGCAGTTTTTATTCTGGAAACACCATATATTTT. Translated, it gives CASSFYSGNTIYF.

The genes are TRBV2 and TRBJ1-2; TRBD1 matches at 8 bases. The V gene end was trimmed by 5 bases and the J gene end by 4 bases; junction bases not matched to a gene: 15. Looked up from germline, CDR1 is SNHLY and CDR2 is FYNNEI. This CDR3 is 17 amino acids long. CDR3 sequence: CASSSPGQVWMFYGYTF. The CDR3 DNA sequence: TGTGCCAGCAGTTCCCCGGGACAGGTTTGGATGTTCTATGGCTACACCTTC.